This T cell receptor beta chain was identified during a study of neurological immune-mediated disorders. Study results and limitations: One related-CDR3 cluster, found by phylogenetic grouping, held repertoires of 18 of 34 multiple sclerosis patients and is a possible signature.

From 15-18 subjects, each sequencing run yielded over 180 million TCR-beta sequences. TCRdb re-called the 5' RACE reads with MiXCR, one entry per CDR3 protein. This repertoire shows tens of thousands of distinct CDR3 sequences, roughly 5.6% found once; its top ten account for about 8%. The table lists this clonotype with many counts. The target antigen is unknown. The germline V gene encodes CDR1 SNHLY and CDR2 FYNNEI. This CDR3 has 13 amino acids. Between the trimmed V and J ends, which lost 2 bases and 8 bases, there was a span of 12 bases. The gene calls are TRBV2 and TRBJ1-2; the D is unclear. This sequence was found in a man between 18 and 29 years old with multiple sclerosis. Sample: PBMCs. The DNA of the CDR3 is TGTGCCAGCAGTGAAACTGGGGTCGGGGGCTACACCTTC. Encoded protein: CASSETGVGGYTF.